Listed here are 10 T cell receptor beta chains from one sample, sequenced in a study of blood T cell repertoires in COVID-19. The method was immunoSEQ multiplex PCR; TCRdb's version includes in-frame clones alone and lacks a portion of them. Among about 160,000 clones listed, more than 65% were seen once. Specimen: peripheral blood. The receptors come from a woman aged 60 to 75 with COVID-19, enrolled during active disease.

The J gene is TRBJ1-1, the V gene TRBV9; D is unresolved. V lost 4 bases and J lost 1, with 11 bases in between. The length of the CDR3 is 14 residues. The germline gives CDR1 SGDLS, CDR2 YYNGEE. The CDR3 DNA is TGTGCCAGCAGCTTCCGAGACACGAACACTGAAGCTTTCTTT. As protein: CASSFRDTNTEAFF.

This clone showed up many times. V gene TRBV7-6 combines with J gene TRBJ2-1; no reliable D call. This CDR3 contains 15 residues. Trimming took off 0 bases at V and 5 bases at J, with 11 bases between the two ends. The germline CDR1 and CDR2 sequences are SGHVS and FNYEAQ. For the CDR3, the DNA is TGTGCCAGCAGCTTAGCGGCGGCCCGTGACAATGAGCAGTTCTTC. This gives the protein CASSLAAARDNEQFF. Full variable domain (rest looked up from reference TRBV7-6 and TRBJ2-1): GAGVSQSPRYKVTKRGQDVALRCDPISGHVSLYWYRQALGQGPEFLTYFNYEAQQDKSGLPNDRFSAERPEGSISTLTIQRTEQRDSAMYRCASSLAAARDNEQFFGPGTRLTVL.

The V call is TRBV6-8, the J call TRBJ2-2; tentatively, D is TRBD2 (5 bases). Germline V gene sequence: CDR1 MNHGY, CDR2 SAAAGT. The length of the CDR3 is 14 residues. The ends were cut back, 0 bases at V and 4 bases at J, with 6 bases in the middle. The CDR3 sequence: CASSYSEVTGELFF. CDR3 bases: TGTGCCAGCAGTTACTCGGAGGTCACCGGGGAGCTGTTTTTT.

The V gene is TRBV28, the J gene TRBJ2-7, with 7 bases matching TRBD2. The trim removed 6 bases at V and 0 bases at J, leaving 11 bases unmatched. CDR1 is MDHEN, CDR2 SYDVKM, per germline. The CDR3 sequence is 16 residues long. The CDR3 DNA reads TGTGCCAGCAGCCCCGGAGGGTCGGGAGGCTCCTACGAGCAGTACGTC. This translates into CASSPGGSGGSYEQYV.

This chain joins TRBV5-1 and TRBJ1-6; D remains ambiguous. CDR1 and CDR2 (germline): SGHRS, YFSETQ. V dropped 0 bases and J dropped 7 bases, with 11 bases sitting between them. The CDR3 runs to 15 residues. The CDR3 sequence: CASSLDKGGNSPLHF. Here the CDR3 DNA reads TGCGCCAGCAGCTTGGATAAAGGCGGAAATTCACCCCTCCACTTT.

The table lists this clone with a count of one. The genes are TRBV5-1 and TRBJ1-3, with 10 bases aligning to TRBD1. This CDR3 spans 15 amino acids. V was pared by 0 bases and J by 6 bases, with 3 bases of the junction left unmatched. Germline V CDR1 and CDR2: SGHRS, YFSETQ. The CDR3 DNA reads as TGCGCCAGCAGCTTGGAAGGACAGGGGGTAAACACCATATATTTT. Amino acids: CASSLEGQGVNTIYF.

The gene calls are TRBV27 and TRBJ2-2, with a weak D call TRBD1 (7 bases). This CDR3 spans 18 amino acids. CDR1 and CDR2 from the germline V gene are MNHEY and SMNVEV (reference sequence). Between the trimmed V and J ends, which lost 1 base and 1 base, there was a span of 16 bases. This CDR3 is CASSLFGGGVGNTGELFF. CDR3 DNA sequence: TGTGCCAGCAGTTTATTTGGAGGGGGCGTTGGGAACACCGGGGAGCTGTTTTTT.

The chain uses TRBV12-3 or TRBV12-4 and TRBJ2-1; perhaps TRBD2 as D (6 bases). With 1 base removed from V and 7 bases from J, the gap between germline ends came to 8 bases. The length of the CDR3 is 13 residues. The CDR3 sequence: CASSLGRENEQFF. The CDR3 nucleotides read TGTGCCAGCAGTTTAGGGAGGGAAAATGAGCAGTTCTTC.

The J gene is TRBJ1-3, the V gene TRBV2; D unclear. Trimming took off 10 bases at V and 0 bases at J, with 10 bases between the two ends. Germline CDR1 SNHLY, CDR2 FYNNEI. The CDR3 totals 13 residues. This CDR3 is CANLADSGNTIYF. CDR3 nucleotide sequence: TGTGCCAACCTAGCAGACTCTGGAAACACCATATATTTT.

The genes are TRBV5-4 and TRBJ2-5, with 9 positions matching TRBD2. Germline lookup yields CDR1 SGHNT and CDR2 YYREEE (reference sequence). The CDR3 has 15 residues. The V segment lost 0 bases and the J segment 5 bases; nucleotides outside the gene matches: 5. The CDR3 DNA follows: TGTGCCAGCAGCTTGGGTAGCGGGAGTTGGGAGACCCAGTACTTC. Translated: CASSLGSGSWETQYF.